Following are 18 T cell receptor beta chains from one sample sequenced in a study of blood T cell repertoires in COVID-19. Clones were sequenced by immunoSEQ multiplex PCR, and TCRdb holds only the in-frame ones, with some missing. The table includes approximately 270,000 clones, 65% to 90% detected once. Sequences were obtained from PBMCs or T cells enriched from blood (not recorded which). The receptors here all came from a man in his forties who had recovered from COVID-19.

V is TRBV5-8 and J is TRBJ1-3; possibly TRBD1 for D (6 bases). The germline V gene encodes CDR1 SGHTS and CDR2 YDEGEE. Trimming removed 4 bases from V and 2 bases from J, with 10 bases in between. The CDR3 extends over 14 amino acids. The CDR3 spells CASSNRVTGNTIYF. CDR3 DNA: TGTGCCAGCAGCAACAGGGTTACTGGAAACACCATATATTTT.

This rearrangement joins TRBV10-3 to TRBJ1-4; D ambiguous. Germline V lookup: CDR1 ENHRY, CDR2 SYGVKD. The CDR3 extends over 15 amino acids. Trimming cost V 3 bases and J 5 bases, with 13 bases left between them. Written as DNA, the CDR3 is TGTGCCATCAGTGACAGCCGGGTCGCAAATGAAAAACTGTTTTTT. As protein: CAISDSRVANEKLFF.

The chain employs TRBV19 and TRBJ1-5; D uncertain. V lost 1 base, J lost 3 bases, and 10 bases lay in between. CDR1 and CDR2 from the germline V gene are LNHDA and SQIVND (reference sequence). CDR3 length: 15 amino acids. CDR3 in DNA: TGTGCCAGTAGTATAGGTCCAGGCCTCAATCAGCCCCAGCATTTT. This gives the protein CASSIGPGLNQPQHF. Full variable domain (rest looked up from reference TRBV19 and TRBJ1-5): DGGITQSPKYLFRKEGQNVTLSCEQNLNHDAMYWYRQDPGQGLRLIYYSQIVNDFQKGDIAEGYSVSREKKESFPLTVTSAQKNPTAFYLCASSIGPGLNQPQHFGDGTRLSIL.

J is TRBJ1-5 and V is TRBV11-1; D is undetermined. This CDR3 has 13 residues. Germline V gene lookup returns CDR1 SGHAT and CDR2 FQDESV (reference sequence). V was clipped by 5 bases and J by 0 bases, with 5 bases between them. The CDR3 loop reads CASSPSSNQPQHF. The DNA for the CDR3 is TGTGCCAGCAGCCCCAGTAGCAATCAGCCCCAGCATTTT.

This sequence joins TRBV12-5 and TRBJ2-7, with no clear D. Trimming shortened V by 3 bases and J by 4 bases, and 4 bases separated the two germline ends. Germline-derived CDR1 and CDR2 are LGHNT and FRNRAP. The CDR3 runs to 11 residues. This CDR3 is CASGFRYEQYF. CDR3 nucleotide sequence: TGTGCTAGTGGTTTTCGTTACGAGCAGTACTTC.

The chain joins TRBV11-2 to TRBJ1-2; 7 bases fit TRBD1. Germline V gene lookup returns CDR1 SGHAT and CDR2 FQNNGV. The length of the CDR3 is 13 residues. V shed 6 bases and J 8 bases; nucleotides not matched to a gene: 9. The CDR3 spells CASRGQGVAGYTF. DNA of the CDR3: TGTGCCAGCAGAGGTCAGGGGGTTGCCGGCTACACCTTC.

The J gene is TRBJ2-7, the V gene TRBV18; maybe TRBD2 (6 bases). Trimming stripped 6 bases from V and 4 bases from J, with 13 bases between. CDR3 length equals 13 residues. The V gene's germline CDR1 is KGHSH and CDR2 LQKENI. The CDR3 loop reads CASSRLGEYEQYF. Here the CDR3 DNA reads TGTGCCAGCTCTCGACTAGGGGAATACGAGCAGTACTTC.

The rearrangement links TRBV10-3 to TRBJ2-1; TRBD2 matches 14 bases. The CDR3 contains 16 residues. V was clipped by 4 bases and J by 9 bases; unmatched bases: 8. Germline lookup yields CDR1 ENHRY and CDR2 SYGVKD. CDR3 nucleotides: TGTGCCATCAGTGGGGGGACTAGCGGGAGCCAGGCTGAGCAGTTCTTC. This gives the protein CAISGGTSGSQAEQFF.

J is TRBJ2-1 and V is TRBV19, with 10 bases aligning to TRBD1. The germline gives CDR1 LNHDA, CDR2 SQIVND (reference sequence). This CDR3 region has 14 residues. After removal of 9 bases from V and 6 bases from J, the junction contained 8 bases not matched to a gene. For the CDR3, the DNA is TGTGCCAGCACCCCGGGACAGGGGATCAATGAGCAGTTCTTC. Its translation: CASTPGQGINEQFF.

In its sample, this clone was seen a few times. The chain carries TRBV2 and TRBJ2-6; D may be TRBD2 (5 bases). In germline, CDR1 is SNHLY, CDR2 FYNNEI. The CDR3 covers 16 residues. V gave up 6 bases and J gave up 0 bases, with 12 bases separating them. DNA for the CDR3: TGTGCCAGCAGGGACGGGATTAACTCTGGGGCCAACGTCCTGACTTTC. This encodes CASRDGINSGANVLTF.

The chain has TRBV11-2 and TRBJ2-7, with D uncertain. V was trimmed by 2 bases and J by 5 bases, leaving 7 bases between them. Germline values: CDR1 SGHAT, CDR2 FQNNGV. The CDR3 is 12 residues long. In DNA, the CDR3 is TGTGCCAGCAGCTTAATTAGAAACGAGCAGTACTTC. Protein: CASSLIRNEQYF.

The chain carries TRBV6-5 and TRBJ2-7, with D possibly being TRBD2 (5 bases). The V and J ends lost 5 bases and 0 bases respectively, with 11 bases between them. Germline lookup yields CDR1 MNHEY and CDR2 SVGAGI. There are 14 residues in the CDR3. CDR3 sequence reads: CASSRGWDSYEQYF. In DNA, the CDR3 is TGTGCCAGCAGTCGGGGTTGGGACTCCTACGAGCAGTACTTC.

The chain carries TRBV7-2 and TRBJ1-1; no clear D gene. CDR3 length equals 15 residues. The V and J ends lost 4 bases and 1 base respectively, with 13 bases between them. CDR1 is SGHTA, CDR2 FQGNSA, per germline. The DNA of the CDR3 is TGTGCCAGCAGCTCCCAAGGAGGCCGGAACACTGAAGCTTTCTTT. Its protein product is CASSSQGGRNTEAFF.

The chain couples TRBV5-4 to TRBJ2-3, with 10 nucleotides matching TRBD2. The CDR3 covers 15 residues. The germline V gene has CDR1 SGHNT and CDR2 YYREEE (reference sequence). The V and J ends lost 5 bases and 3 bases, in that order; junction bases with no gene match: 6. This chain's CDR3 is CASSEREGQTDTQYF. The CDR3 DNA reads TGTGCCAGCAGTGAGCGGGAGGGCCAGACAGATACGCAGTATTTT.

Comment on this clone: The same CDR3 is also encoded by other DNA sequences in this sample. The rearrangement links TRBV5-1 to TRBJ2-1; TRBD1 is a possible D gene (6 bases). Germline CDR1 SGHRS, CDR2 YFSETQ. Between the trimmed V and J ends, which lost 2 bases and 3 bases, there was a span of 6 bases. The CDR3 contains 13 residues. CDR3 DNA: TGCGCCAGCAGCTTAGGGGGCTACAATGAGCAGTTCTTC. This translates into CASSLGGYNEQFF.

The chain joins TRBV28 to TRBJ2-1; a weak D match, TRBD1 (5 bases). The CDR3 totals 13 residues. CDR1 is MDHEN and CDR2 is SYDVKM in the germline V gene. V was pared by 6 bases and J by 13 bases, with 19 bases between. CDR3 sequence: CASRKQAPSLQFF. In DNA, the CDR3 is TGTGCCAGCAGAAAACAGGCCCCAAGCTTACAGTTCTTC.

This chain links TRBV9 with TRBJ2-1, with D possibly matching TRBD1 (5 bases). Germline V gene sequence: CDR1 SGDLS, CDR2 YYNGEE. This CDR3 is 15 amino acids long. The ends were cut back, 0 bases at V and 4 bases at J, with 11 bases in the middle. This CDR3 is CASSVDEQGYNEQFF. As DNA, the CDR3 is TGTGCCAGCAGCGTAGACGAGCAGGGATACAATGAGCAGTTCTTC. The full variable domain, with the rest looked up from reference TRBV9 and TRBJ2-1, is DSGVTQTPKHLITATGQRVTLRCSPRSGDLSVYWYQQSLDQGLQFLIQYYNGEERAKGNILERFSAQQFPDLHSELNLSSLELGDSALYFCASSVDEQGYNEQFFGPGTRLTVL.

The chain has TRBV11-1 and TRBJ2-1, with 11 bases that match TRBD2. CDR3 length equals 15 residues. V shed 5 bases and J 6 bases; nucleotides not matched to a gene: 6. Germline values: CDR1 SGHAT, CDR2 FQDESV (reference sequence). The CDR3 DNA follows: TGTGCCAGCAGCCCCGAGACTAGCGGGGTCAATGAGCAGTTCTTC. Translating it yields CASSPETSGVNEQFF.